Reported below is one TCR beta chain. What it binds is not known. This entry belongs to a study of response to subunit inactivated influenza vaccine. TCRdb passed the RT-PCR reads through MiXCR, listing each CDR3 protein once. Among 650,000 to 800,000 distinct CDR3 sequences, approximately 13% were seen once, and the ten largest hold 6% to 7%. Findings and caveats of the study: Each seasonal influenza vaccination, the authors suggested, recruits few new T cells.

Germline V gene lookup returns CDR1 SGDLS and CDR2 YYNGEE. V gave up 0 bases and J gave up 1 base, with 5 bases separating them. The CDR3 is 14 residues long. The sequence was obtained from a man aged 50 to 60 who received an inactivated influenza vaccine. The sequences come from PBMCs from blood, collected approximately 15 days before vaccination. This rearrangement joins TRBV9 to TRBJ1-5; D unresolved. CDR3 DNA: TGTGCCAGCAGCGTAGCTGGGAGCAATCAGCCCCAGCATTTT. It codes for CASSVAGSNQPQHF.